This TCR beta chain was captured in a study of cytomegalovirus exposure and HLA in healthy donors. Study-level background: Among the 398 donors who were genotyped, about 86% fell in the genetic ancestry cluster that is associated with self-reported Caucasian donors.

This clone was detected a few times. Its antigen remains unidentified. 60 Vbeta and 13 Jbeta primers were used in PCR. Assay: immunoSEQ multiplex PCR; the TCRdb copy retains only in-frame clones and omits some. The top ten clones hold roughly 4% of a sample with approximately 110,000 clones, approximately 80% of them seen once. Notes on the study in general: Across donors, presence/absence analyses took sequencing depth to be roughly uniform. In a later analysis, parvovirus B19, influenza, CMV and Epstein-Barr virus appeared linked to several top co-occurrence clusters.

The TCR sequence derives from a middle-aged man in good health and CMV-seronegative. The specimen was PBMCs.

CDR3 nucleotide sequence: TGTGCCAGCAGCGTAGAGAAGGGACAGGGCAACAATGAGCAGTTCTTC. Translation: CASSVEKGQGNNEQFF. The rearrangement uses TRBV9 and TRBJ2-1, with 9 bases identical to TRBD1. CDR1 SGDLS and CDR2 YYNGEE come from the germline V gene. V lost 0 bases to trimming and J lost 5 bases; unmatched junction nucleotides: 6. This CDR3 contains 16 residues.